The clone carrying this T cell receptor (beta chain) showed up just once. Its antigen is as yet unknown. This CDR3 region has 12 residues. V was trimmed by 6 bases and J by 4 bases, leaving 7 bases between them. The germline CDR1 and CDR2 sequences are MGHDK and SYGVNS. Profiled with immunoSEQ multiplex PCR; TCRdb holds only in-frame clones, not every one. The sample has 20,000 to 25,000 clones, approximately 94% seen once; the top ten hold approximately 5%. Sample time point: newly diagnosed, previously untreated cHL patient sample. Newly diagnosed, untreated classical Hodgkin lymphoma PBMCs provided comparison. The sample comes from a study of PD-1 blockade in classical Hodgkin lymphoma. General study results and limits: Whatever underlies the repertoire differences (possibly disease activity or prior therapy) remains undefined. TCR diversity at baseline was reported to be reduced in newly diagnosed patients relative to healthy donors.

The TCR was taken from a human donor with classical Hodgkin lymphoma. The chain joins TRBV25-1 to TRBJ1-3; no firm D call. Input material: peripheral blood mononuclear cells (PBMCs). The CDR3 reads CASSVGGNTIYF. The CDR3 bases are TGTGCCAGCAGCGTGGGGGGAAACACCATATATTTT.